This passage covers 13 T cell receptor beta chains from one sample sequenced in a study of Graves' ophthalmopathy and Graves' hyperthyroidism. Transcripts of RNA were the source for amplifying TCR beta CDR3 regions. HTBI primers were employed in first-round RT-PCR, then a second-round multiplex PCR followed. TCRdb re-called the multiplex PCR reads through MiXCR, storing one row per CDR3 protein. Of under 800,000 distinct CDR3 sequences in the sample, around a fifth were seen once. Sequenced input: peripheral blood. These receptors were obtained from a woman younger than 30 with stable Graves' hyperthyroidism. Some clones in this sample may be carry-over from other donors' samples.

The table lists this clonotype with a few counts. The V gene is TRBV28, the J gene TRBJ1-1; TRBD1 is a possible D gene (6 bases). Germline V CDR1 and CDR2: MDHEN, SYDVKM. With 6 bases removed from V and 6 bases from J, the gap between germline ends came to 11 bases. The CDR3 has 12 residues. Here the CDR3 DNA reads TGTGCCAGCAGGGGGGCGGGTGCTGAAGCTTTCTTT. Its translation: CASRGAGAEAFF.

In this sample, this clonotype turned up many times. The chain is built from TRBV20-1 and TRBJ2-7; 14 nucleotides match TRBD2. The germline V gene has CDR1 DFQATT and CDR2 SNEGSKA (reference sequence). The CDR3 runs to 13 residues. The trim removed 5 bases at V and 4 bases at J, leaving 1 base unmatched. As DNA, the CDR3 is TGCAGTGCTGGGACTAGCGGGGGTTACGAGCAGTACTTC. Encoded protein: CSAGTSGGYEQYF.

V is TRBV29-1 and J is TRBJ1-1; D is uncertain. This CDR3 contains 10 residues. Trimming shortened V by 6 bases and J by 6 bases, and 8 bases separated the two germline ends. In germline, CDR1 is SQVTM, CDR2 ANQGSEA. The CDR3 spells CSVLQSEAFF. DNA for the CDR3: TGCAGCGTCTTACAATCTGAAGCTTTCTTT. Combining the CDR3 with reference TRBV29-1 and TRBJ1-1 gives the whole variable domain SAVISQKPSRDICQRGTSLTIQCQVDSQVTMMFWYRQQPGQSLTLIATANQGSEATYESGFVIDKFPISRPNLTFSTLTVSNMSPEDSSIYLCSVLQSEAFFGQGTRLTVV.

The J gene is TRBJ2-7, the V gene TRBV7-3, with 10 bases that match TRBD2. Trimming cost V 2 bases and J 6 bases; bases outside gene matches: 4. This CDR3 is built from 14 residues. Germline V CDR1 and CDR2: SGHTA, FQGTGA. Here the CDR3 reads CASSLAAGGGEQYV. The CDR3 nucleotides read TGTGCCAGCAGCTTAGCAGCGGGAGGGGGCGAGCAGTACGTC.

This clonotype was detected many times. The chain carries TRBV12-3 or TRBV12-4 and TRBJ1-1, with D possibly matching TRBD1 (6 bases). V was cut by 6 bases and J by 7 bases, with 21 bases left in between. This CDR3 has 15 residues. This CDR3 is CASSLKGQIRFEAFF. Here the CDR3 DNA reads TGTGCCAGCAGCCTGAAAGGACAGATAAGGTTTGAAGCTTTCTTT.

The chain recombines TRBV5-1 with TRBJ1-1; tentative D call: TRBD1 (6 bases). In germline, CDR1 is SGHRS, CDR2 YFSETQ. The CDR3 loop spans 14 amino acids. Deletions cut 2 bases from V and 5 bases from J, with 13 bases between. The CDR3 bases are TGCGCCAGCAGCTTTGGGGGCGATTTAACTGAAGCTTTCTTT. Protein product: CASSFGGDLTEAFF.

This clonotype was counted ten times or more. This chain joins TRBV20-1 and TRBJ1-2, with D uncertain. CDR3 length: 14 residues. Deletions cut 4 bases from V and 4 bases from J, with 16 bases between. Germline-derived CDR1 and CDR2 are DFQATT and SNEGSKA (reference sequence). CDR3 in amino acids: CSAIPRRSSYGYTF. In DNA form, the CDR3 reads TGCAGTGCTATCCCCCGGAGGTCCTCCTATGGCTACACCTTC.

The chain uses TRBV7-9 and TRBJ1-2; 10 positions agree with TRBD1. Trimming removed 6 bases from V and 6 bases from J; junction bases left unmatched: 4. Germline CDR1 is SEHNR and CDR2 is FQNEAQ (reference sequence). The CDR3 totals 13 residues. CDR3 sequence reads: CASRVTGGHGYTF. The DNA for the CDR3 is TGTGCCAGCAGGGTGACAGGGGGCCATGGCTACACCTTC.

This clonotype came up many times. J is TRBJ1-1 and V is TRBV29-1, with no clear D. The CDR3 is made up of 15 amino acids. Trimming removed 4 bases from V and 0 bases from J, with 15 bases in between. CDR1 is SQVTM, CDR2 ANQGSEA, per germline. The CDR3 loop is CSVGLRLTLNTEAFF. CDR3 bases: TGCAGCGTTGGGCTCAGATTAACTTTGAACACTGAAGCTTTCTTT.

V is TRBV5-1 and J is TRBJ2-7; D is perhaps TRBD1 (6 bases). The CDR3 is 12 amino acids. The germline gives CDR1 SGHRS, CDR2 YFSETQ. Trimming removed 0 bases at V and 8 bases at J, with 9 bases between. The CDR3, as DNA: TGCGCCAGCAGCTTGGAGACAGGACAGCAGTACTTC. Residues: CASSLETGQQYF.

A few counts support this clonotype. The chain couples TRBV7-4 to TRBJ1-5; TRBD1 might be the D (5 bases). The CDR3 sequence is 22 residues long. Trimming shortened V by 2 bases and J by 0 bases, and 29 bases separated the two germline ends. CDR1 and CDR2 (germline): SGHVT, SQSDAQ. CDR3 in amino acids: CASSLPTRPKGTVAYSNQPQHF. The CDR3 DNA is TGTGCCAGCAGCTTACCCACCCGACCCAAAGGGACGGTCGCTTATAGCAATCAGCCCCAGCATTTT.

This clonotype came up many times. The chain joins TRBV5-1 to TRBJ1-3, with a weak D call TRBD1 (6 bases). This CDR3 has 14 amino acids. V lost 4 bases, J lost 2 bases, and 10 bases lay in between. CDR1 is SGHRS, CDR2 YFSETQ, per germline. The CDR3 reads CASSTDSTGNTIYF. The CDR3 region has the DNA TGCGCCAGCAGCACGGACAGTACTGGAAACACCATATATTTT.

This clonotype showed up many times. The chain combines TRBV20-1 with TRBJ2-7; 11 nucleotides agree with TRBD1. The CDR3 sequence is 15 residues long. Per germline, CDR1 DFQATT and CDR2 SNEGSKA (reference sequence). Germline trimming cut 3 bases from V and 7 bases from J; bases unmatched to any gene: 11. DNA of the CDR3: TGCAGTGCTAGTCATGCCCCGGGGACAGGGGGGGAGCAGTACTTC. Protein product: CSASHAPGTGGEQYF.